This TCR beta chain was recovered during a study of Ad26.COV2.S vaccination and SARS-CoV-2 variants. As for the study in general: Enrolled in COV1001, the donor was in the Ad26.COV2.S trial arm, which received the vaccine.

A note on this clone: As yet, its antigen is unknown.

Study-level points and caveats: Whether participants received vaccine or placebo, their non-spike TCR breadth was similar. The authors reported substantial breadth in spike-specific CD8+ and CD4+ T cell responses after vaccination.

Treatment indicated: roughly 20 received Ad26.COV2.S at low or high dose, single or two shots; a few received placebo; per-sample allocation not given. Day 63 after the first injection of vaccine or placebo was the sampling time. The sample came from a Boston adult aged 18-55 years. Using immunoSEQ multiplex PCR, the repertoire was profiled, and TCRdb retains in-frame clones only, with some absent. The sample carries fewer than 800,000 clones, around 90% recorded once. This CDR3 has 18 residues. V trimming: 0 bases; J trimming: 0 bases; junction bases outside the gene matches: 8. Germline CDR1 and CDR2: MNHEY and SVGEGT.

This specimen was peripheral blood, taken in a trial of Ad26.COV2.S vaccine versus placebo. The clonotype originates from a person aged 18 to 59 who received the Ad26.COV2.S COVID-19 vaccine or a placebo. This chain joins TRBV6-2 or TRBV6-3 and TRBJ2-5, with 9 bases fitting TRBD2. The CDR3 nucleotides read TGTGCCAGCAGTTACTCGAGTAGGCTAGCGGGGAACCAAGAGACCCAGTACTTC. It encodes CASSYSSRLAGNQETQYF.